The entry below describes one T cell receptor (beta chain). The antigen is not known. Donors came from a validation cohort of 90 to 150 subjects, distinct from the first 666-subject cohort. Using immunoSEQ multiplex PCR, the repertoire was profiled, and TCRdb retains in-frame clones only, with some absent. The table has over 200,000 clones, 83% seen once. This sample was taken from a study of cytomegalovirus exposure and HLA in healthy donors. Looking at the study overall: According to later analysis, the same platform produced the 120 or so validation and several hundred first-cohort repertoires. Whole-study findings and limits: Reported performance of the classifier showed diagnosis of cytomegalovirus status with high specificity and sensitivity.

This CDR3 region has 15 residues. J lost 4 bases, V lost 5 bases, and 8 bases had no gene match. Germline V gene sequence: CDR1 MNHEY, CDR2 SVGAGI. The clonotype was recovered from a woman younger than 30 in good health and CMV-seronegative. V gene TRBV6-5 combines with J gene TRBJ1-2; 9 bases align to TRBD1. The sample was PBMCs. The CDR3 DNA reads TGTGCCAGCAGTCGACCCGGGACAGGGCGCTATGGCTACACCTTC. Translation: CASSRPGTGRYGYTF.